This T cell receptor (beta chain) was obtained from a study of blood T cells in healthy people across ages. The table lists this clonotype with a few counts. This CDR3 is 14 amino acids long. CDR1 and CDR2 from the germline V gene are SGHKS and YYEKEE (reference sequence). Through a sample-barcoded 5' primer and a J-beta primer mix, a second PCR was run for about 7 to 12 cycles. TCRdb re-called the 5' RACE reads with MiXCR, one entry per CDR3 protein. The sample lists around 800,000 distinct CDR3 sequences, roughly 25% occurring once. The data were also submitted as part of a second study, on T cells of mothers and their children.

This sequence was found in a boy younger than 18 in good health. J is TRBJ2-5 and V is TRBV5-5, with D maybe TRBD1 (6 bases). The J call may be incorrect, as the DNA end agrees better with TRBJ2-7. Sequenced: blood. The CDR3 coding sequence is TGTGCCAGCAGCACCCGGGACACCATCTACGAGCAGTACTTC. This translates into CASSTRDTIYEQYF.